This TCR beta chain originates from a study of blood T cell repertoires in COVID-19. Study-wide background: Samples taken during acute and convalescent COVID-19 were collected in the United States, Italy and Spain. The cDNA or gDNA used as material had been derived from T cells, B-cell-depleted T cells, or PBMCs.

V was trimmed by 7 bases and J by 6 bases, leaving 10 bases between them. The CDR3 runs to 11 residues. Germline V CDR1 and CDR2: MDHEN, SYDVKM. As originally analysed: The authors estimated nucleated cell counts from reference gene primer amplification. Here immunoSEQ multiplex PCR was the method, and the copy in TCRdb shows in-frame clones only, minus some. The D gene and trimming were derived from the DNA, and the V and J assignments and clone size from that table. The data contain 270,000 or so clones, around 89% of them singletons. A Seattle source enrolled patients during active infection and followed them longitudinally.

This TCR came from a woman aged 60-75 years with COVID-19, enrolled during active disease. This chain uses TRBV28 with TRBJ2-7, with a tentative D call TRBD1 (5 bases). Sequencing used peripheral blood. CDR3 sequence reads: CASMGLVEQYF. CDR3 nucleotide sequence: TGTGCCAGCATGGGGCTCGTCGAGCAGTACTTC.